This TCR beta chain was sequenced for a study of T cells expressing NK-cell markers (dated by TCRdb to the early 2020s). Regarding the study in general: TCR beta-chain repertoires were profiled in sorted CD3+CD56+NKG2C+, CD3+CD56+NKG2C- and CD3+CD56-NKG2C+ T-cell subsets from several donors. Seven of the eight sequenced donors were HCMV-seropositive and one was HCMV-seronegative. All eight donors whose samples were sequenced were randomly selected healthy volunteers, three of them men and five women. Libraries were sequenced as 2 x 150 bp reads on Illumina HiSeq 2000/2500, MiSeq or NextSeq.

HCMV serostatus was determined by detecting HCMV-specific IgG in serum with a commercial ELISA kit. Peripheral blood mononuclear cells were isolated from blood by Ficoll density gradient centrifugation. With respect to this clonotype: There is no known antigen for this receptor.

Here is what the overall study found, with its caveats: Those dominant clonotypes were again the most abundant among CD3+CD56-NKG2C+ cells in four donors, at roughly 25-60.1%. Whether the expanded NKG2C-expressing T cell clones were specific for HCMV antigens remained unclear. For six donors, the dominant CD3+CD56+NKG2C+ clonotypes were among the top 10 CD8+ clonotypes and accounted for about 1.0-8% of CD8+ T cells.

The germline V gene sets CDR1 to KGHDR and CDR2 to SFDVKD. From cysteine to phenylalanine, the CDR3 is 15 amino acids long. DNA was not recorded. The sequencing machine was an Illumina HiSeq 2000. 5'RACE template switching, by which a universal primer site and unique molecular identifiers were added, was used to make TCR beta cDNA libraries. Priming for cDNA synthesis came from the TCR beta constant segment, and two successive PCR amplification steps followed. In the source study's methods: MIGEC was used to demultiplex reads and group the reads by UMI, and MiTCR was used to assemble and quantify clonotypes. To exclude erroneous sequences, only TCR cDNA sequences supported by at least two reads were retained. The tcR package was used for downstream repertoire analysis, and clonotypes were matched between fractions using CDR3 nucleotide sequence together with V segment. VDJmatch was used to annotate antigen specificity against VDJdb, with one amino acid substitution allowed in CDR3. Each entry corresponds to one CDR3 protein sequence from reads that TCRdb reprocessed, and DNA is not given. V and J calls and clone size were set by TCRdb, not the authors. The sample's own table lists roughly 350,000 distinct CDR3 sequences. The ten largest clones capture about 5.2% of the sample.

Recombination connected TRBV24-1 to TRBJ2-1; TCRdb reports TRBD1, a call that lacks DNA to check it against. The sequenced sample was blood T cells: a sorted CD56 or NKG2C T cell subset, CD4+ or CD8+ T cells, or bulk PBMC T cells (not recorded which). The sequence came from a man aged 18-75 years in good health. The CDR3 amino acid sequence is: CATSDLQKGIGEQFF.